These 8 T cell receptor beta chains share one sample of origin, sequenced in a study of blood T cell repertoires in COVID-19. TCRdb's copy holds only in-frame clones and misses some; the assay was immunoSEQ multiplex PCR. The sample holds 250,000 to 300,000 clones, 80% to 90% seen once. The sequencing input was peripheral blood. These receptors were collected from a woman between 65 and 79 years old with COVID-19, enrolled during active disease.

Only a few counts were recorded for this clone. The CDR3 DNA reads TGTGCCAGCAGTTTACCCCAGGGGGGAAACACCATATATTTT. Encoded protein: CASSLPQGGNTIYF. The V call is TRBV28, the J call TRBJ1-3; D is possibly TRBD1 (6 bases). Between the trimmed V and J ends, which lost 2 bases and 4 bases, there was a span of 9 bases. The V gene's germline CDR1 is MDHEN and CDR2 SYDVKM. The CDR3 contains 14 residues. The full variable domain, rest sourced from reference TRBV28 and TRBJ1-3, is DVKVTQSSRYLVKRTGEKVFLECVQDMDHENMFWYRQDPGLGLRLIYFSYDVKMKEKGDIPEGYSVSREKKERFSLILESASTNQTSMYLCASSLPQGGNTIYFGEGSWLTVV.

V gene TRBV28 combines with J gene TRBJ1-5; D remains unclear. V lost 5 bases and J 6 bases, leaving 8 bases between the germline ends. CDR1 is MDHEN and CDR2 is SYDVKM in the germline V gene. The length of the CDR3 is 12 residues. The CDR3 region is CASSPLAQPQHF. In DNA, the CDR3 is TGTGCCAGCAGTCCATTGGCTCAGCCCCAGCATTTT.

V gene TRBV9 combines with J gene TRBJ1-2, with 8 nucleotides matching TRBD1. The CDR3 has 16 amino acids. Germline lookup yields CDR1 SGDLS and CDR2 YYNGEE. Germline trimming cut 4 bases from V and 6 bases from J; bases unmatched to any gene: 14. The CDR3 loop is CASSQGTGTSMHGYTF. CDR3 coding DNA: TGTGCCAGCAGCCAGGGGACAGGAACCTCGATGCATGGCTACACCTTC.

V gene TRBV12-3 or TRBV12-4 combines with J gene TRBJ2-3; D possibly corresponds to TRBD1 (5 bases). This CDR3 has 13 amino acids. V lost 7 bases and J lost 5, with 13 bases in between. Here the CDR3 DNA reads TGTGCCAGCACCCACGGTCAGGGAGATACGCAGTATTTT. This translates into CASTHGQGDTQYF.

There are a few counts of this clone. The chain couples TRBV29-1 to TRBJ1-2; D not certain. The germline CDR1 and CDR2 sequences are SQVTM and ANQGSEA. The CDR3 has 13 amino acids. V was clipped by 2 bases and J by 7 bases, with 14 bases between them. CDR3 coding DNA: TGCAGCGTTGAATCCGGGGTCCTTGGTGGCTACACCTTC. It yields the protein CSVESGVLGGYTF.

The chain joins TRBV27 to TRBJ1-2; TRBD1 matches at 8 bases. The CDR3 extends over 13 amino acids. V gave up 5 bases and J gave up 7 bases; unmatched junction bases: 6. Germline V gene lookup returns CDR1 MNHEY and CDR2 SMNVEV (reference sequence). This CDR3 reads CASSPQTGVGYTF. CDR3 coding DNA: TGTGCCAGCAGTCCCCAGACAGGGGTTGGCTACACCTTC.

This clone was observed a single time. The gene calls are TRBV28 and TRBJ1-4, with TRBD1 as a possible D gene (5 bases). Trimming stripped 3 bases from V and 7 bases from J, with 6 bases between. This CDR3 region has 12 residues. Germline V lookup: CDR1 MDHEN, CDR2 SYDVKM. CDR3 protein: CASSLGGEKLFF. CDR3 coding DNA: TGTGCCAGCAGTTTGGGGGGTGAAAAACTGTTTTTT.

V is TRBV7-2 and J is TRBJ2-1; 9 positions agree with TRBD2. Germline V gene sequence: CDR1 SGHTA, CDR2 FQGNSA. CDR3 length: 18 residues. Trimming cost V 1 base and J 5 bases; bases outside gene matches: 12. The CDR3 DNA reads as TGTGCCAGCAGCTTAGGTCGCCGGGGGCTAGCGGGACACAATGAGCAGTTCTTC. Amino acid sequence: CASSLGRRGLAGHNEQFF.